The 26 T cell receptor beta chains below come from one sample, sequenced in a study of identical twins. Each CDR3 protein is one row after TCRdb ran MiXCR on the 5' RACE reads. Here the sample spans around 100,000 distinct CDR3 sequences, 5.9% being singletons. Sample: memory T cells sorted from blood. The receptors come from a woman aged 50 to 60 in good health.

The table lists this clonotype with many counts. This chain uses TRBV5-1 with TRBJ1-2; 7 bases fit TRBD1. CDR3 size: 14 residues. Unmatched junction bases numbered 5, after V lost 4 bases and J lost 2 bases. Germline V gene sequence: CDR1 SGHRS, CDR2 YFSETQ. The CDR3 loop is CASSSRQGNYGYTF. As DNA, the CDR3 is TGCGCCAGCAGCAGTAGACAGGGAAACTATGGCTACACCTTC.

The chain recombines TRBV28 with TRBJ1-4; D unresolved. The V end was cut by 7 bases, the J end by 0 bases, with 9 bases between. The CDR3 totals 14 residues. Germline CDR1 and CDR2: MDHEN and SYDVKM. The CDR3 DNA reads as TGTGCCAGCAATACCAGCCCAACTAATGAAAAACTGTTTTTT. As protein: CASNTSPTNEKLFF.

The sample holds many counts of this clonotype. The J gene is TRBJ2-5, the V gene TRBV3-1, with D perhaps TRBD2 (6 bases). Trimming took off 6 bases at V and 4 bases at J, with 12 bases between the two ends. The CDR3 covers 13 residues. The germline V gene encodes CDR1 LGHDT and CDR2 YNNKEL (reference sequence). The CDR3 protein is CASRPRGVETQYF. Here the CDR3 DNA reads TGTGCCAGCAGACCCCGCGGGGTAGAGACCCAGTACTTC.

The chain employs TRBV23-1 and TRBJ2-1; TRBD1 matches 7 bases. TRBV23-1 is filed as an ORF, its function uncertain. V shed 3 bases, J shed 12 bases, and the junction held 2 bases outside the gene matches. CDR3 length equals 11 residues. CDR3 sequence reads: CASSQNRGQFF. CDR3 bases: TGCGCCAGCAGTCAGAACAGGGGGCAGTTCTTC.

Ten or more counts support this clonotype. The chain is built from TRBV4-2 and TRBJ2-4; D may be TRBD1 (5 bases). V lost 0 bases and J lost 5, with 14 bases in between. This CDR3 comprises 16 residues. Germline V gene lookup returns CDR1 LGHNA and CDR2 YNFKEQ. The CDR3 bases are TGTGCCAGCAGCCAAGATTTTTCAGGGATCCAAAACATTCAGTACTTC. Amino acids: CASSQDFSGIQNIQYF.

This clonotype showed up just a few times. The rearrangement links TRBV12-3 or TRBV12-4 to TRBJ2-3; 9 nucleotides match TRBD2. CDR3 length equals 15 residues. V was clipped by 7 bases and J by 2 bases; unmatched bases: 7. DNA of the CDR3: TGTGCCAGCACCCAGGCTAGCGGGGCCACAGATACGCAGTATTTT. This codes for CASTQASGATDTQYF.

The chain recombines TRBV30 with TRBJ1-1; D possibly corresponds to TRBD1 (5 bases). This CDR3 region has 15 residues. The V and J ends lost 2 bases and 0 bases respectively, with 13 bases between them. The germline CDR1 and CDR2 sequences are GTSNPN and SVGIG (reference sequence). The CDR3 DNA sequence: TGTGCCTGGAGTAACCCCGGGGCCATGAACACTGAAGCTTTCTTT. It codes for CAWSNPGAMNTEAFF. Using reference TRBV30 and TRBJ1-1 for the parts outside the CDR3, the full variable domain is SQTIHQWPATLVQPVGSPLSLECTVEGTSNPNLYWYRQAAGRGLQLLFYSVGIGQISSEVPQNLSASRPQDRQFILSSKKLLLSDSGFYLCAWSNPGAMNTEAFFGQGTRLTVV.

This clonotype was recorded at least ten times. The V gene is TRBV12-3 or TRBV12-4, the J gene TRBJ2-3; no definite D call. V was clipped by 4 bases and J by 5 bases, with 10 bases between them. There are 13 residues in the CDR3. The CDR3 loop is CASSSSAVDTQYF. The CDR3 bases are TGTGCCAGCAGTTCTTCTGCGGTAGATACGCAGTATTTT.

This clonotype appeared many times. The rearrangement joins TRBV29-1 to TRBJ2-1; D is possibly TRBD1 (5 bases). The CDR3 runs to 14 residues. Trimming took off 7 bases at V and 1 base at J, with 14 bases between the two ends. Germline loops: CDR1 SQVTM, CDR2 ANQGSEA. The CDR3 DNA reads TGCAGCGCGCGGACACCCGCATCCTACAATGAGCAGTTCTTC. This codes for CSARTPASYNEQFF.

At least ten counts were recorded for this clonotype. V usage is TRBV7-6 and J usage is TRBJ2-5; TRBD2 agrees at 9 bases. Germline CDR1 and CDR2: SGHVS and FNYEAQ. The CDR3 extends over 18 amino acids. The V segment lost 3 bases and the J segment 5 bases; nucleotides outside the gene matches: 16. CDR3 DNA: TGTGCCAGCAGCTTTAGCGGGAGACGCCCAACGACTGGGGAGACCCAGTACTTC. It translates to CASSFSGRRPTTGETQYF.

As to this clonotype: A much larger clone lies a single base off, so this may be a read error. J is TRBJ2-1 and V is TRBV7-3, with 11 bases identical to TRBD1. Germline V lookup: CDR1 SGHTA, CDR2 FQGTGA. This CDR3 has 16 residues. The CDR3 coding sequence is TGTGCCAGCAGTTTTCAGGGACAGGGGGTTTACAATGACCAGTTCTTC. Residues: CASSFQGQGVYNDQFF.

This clonotype was seen ten or more times. The rearrangement joins TRBV10-3 to TRBJ2-5; 7 bases fit TRBD1. Germline CDR1 reads ENHRY; CDR2 reads SYGVKD. The CDR3 has 15 residues. Unmatched junction bases numbered 7, after V lost 4 bases and J lost 2 bases. The CDR3 nucleotides are TGTGCCATCAGTGCAACGACAGGGTCACAAGAGACCCAGTACTTC. It encodes CAISATTGSQETQYF.

This clonotype occurred many times. J is TRBJ2-7 and V is TRBV6-2 or TRBV6-3; 8 bases match TRBD2. Germline CDR1 MNHEY, CDR2 SVGEGT. V lost 6 bases, J lost 7 bases, and 8 bases stayed unmatched. The CDR3 is 13 residues long. In DNA, the CDR3 is TGTGCCAGCAGACTCTTCACGGGAGGGGAGCAGTACTTC. Translating it yields CASRLFTGGEQYF.

The chain is built from TRBV6-2 or TRBV6-3 and TRBJ2-2, with D hard to call. CDR1 and CDR2 from the germline V gene are MNHEY and SVGEGT. Trimming took off 7 bases at V and 2 bases at J, with 11 bases between the two ends. The CDR3 is 14 residues long. CDR3 loop: CASTGERNTGELFF. In DNA form, the CDR3 reads TGTGCCAGCACCGGAGAACGCAACACCGGGGAGCTGTTTTTT.

This clonotype was seen many times. The rearrangement uses TRBV7-7 and TRBJ2-2, with TRBD1 matching 9 bases. J lost 8 bases, V lost 5 bases, and 9 bases had no gene match. The CDR3 loop spans 15 amino acids. Germline assignment: CDR1 SSHAT and CDR2 FNYEAQ (reference sequence). This chain's CDR3 is CASSAIQGAHGELFF. The CDR3 DNA reads TGTGCCAGCAGCGCAATACAGGGGGCGCATGGGGAGCTGTTTTTT.

The chain recombines TRBV11-3 with TRBJ1-1, with D unresolved. The V and J ends lost 0 bases and 7 bases respectively, with 12 bases between them. The CDR3 covers 14 residues. Germline V gives CDR1 SGHNT, CDR2 YENEEA. The DNA for the CDR3 is TGTGCCAGCAGCTTAGATCCCGGCACGAGTGAAGCTTTCTTT. Its protein is CASSLDPGTSEAFF.

The chain combines TRBV5-4 with TRBJ1-1; TRBD1 agrees at 10 bases. V was clipped by 3 bases and J by 1 base; unmatched bases: 9. The CDR3 length is 17 residues. The germline gives CDR1 SGHNT, CDR2 YYREEE (reference sequence). In DNA form, the CDR3 reads TGTGCCAGCAGCTCGGGGGGACAGGGGAGATGGAACACTGAAGCTTTCTTT. Protein product: CASSSGGQGRWNTEAFF.

The genes are TRBV27 and TRBJ1-6; tentative D call: TRBD1 (5 bases). The CDR3 runs to 17 residues. V was pared by 3 bases and J by 0 bases, with 12 bases between. Germline V gene lookup returns CDR1 MNHEY and CDR2 SMNVEV (reference sequence). The CDR3 loop reads CASSLFQGSSYNSPLHF. CDR3 nucleotides: TGTGCCAGCAGTTTGTTCCAGGGCAGCTCCTATAATTCACCCCTCCACTTT.

There are many counts of this clonotype. This chain joins TRBV12-3 or TRBV12-4 and TRBJ2-2, with 7 bases that match TRBD2. The CDR3 is 13 amino acids. V lost 10 bases and J lost 0; bases outside the gene matches: 2. CDR3 region: CATGTTNTGELFF. The DNA of the CDR3 is TGTGCCACCGGGACTACGAACACCGGGGAGCTGTTTTTT.

This clonotype has a count of ten or more. The rearrangement links TRBV6-1 to TRBJ2-7; TRBD2 might be the D (7 bases). This CDR3 has 13 amino acids. V was cut by 3 bases and J by 5 bases, with 11 bases left in between. Germline V CDR1 and CDR2: MNHNS, SASEGT. The chain's CDR3 is CASSDGGADEQYF. The CDR3 bases are TGTGCCAGCAGTGATGGGGGGGCGGACGAGCAGTACTTC.

This clonotype was recorded many times. The genes are TRBV3-1 and TRBJ1-1; D gene ambiguous. This CDR3 has 13 residues. Trimming took 4 bases from V and 11 from J, leaving 17 bases between them. From germline, CDR1 is LGHDT and CDR2 YNNKEL (reference sequence). The CDR3 region is CASSPSWGTEAFF. CDR3 in DNA: TGTGCCAGCAGCCCTAGTTGGGGTACGGAGGCTTTCTTT.

This clonotype has a count of ten or more. DNA for the CDR3: TGTGCCAGCAGTTTATCCCGCGGGAGTCAAGAGACCCAGTACTTC. It encodes CASSLSRGSQETQYF. V gene TRBV27 combines with J gene TRBJ2-5, with 7 bases fitting TRBD2. Looked up from germline, CDR1 is MNHEY and CDR2 is SMNVEV (reference sequence). This CDR3 has 15 residues. V dropped 0 bases and J dropped 2; count of bases not matched to a gene: 3.

This clonotype was seen ten or more times. The rearrangement links TRBV20-1 to TRBJ1-1; TRBD1 might be the D (5 bases). The germline V and J ends were trimmed by 2 bases and 0 bases, with 13 bases remaining between them. CDR1 and CDR2 from the germline V gene are DFQATT and SNEGSKA (reference sequence). This CDR3 spans 15 amino acids. CDR3 region: CSARSGRIMNTEAFF. CDR3 coding DNA: TGCAGTGCTAGATCGGGACGTATCATGAACACTGAAGCTTTCTTT.

In its sample, this clonotype was seen many times. V gene TRBV5-6 combines with J gene TRBJ2-7, with 10 bases that match TRBD2. The germline V gene encodes CDR1 SGHDT and CDR2 YYEEEE. There are 16 residues in the CDR3. V shed 3 bases, J shed 4 bases, and the junction held 10 bases outside the gene matches. The DNA of the CDR3 is TGTGCCAGCAGCTCGGAGCCACTAGCGGGGACATACGAGCAGTACGTC. Protein sequence: CASSSEPLAGTYEQYV.

This clonotype occurred many times. This chain connects TRBV15 to TRBJ1-5; D is perhaps TRBD1 (6 bases). This CDR3 has 13 amino acids. Germline V gene lookup returns CDR1 LNHNV and CDR2 YYDKDF (reference sequence). V was trimmed by 8 bases and J by 6 bases, leaving 14 bases between them. In nucleotides, the CDR3 is TGTGCCACCCAAGGGGGGGTACGTCAGCCCCAGCATTTT. This encodes CATQGGVRQPQHF.

This clonotype was observed at least ten times. This CDR3 reads CASSLDDRGREAFF. CDR3 nucleotide sequence: TGTGCCAGCAGCTTAGACGACAGGGGGCGCGAAGCTTTCTTT. V usage is TRBV7-6 and J usage is TRBJ1-1; 10 bases match TRBD1. The CDR3 sequence is 14 residues long. CDR1 SGHVS and CDR2 FNYEAQ come from the germline V gene. V shed 1 base, J shed 8 bases, and the junction held 4 bases outside the gene matches.